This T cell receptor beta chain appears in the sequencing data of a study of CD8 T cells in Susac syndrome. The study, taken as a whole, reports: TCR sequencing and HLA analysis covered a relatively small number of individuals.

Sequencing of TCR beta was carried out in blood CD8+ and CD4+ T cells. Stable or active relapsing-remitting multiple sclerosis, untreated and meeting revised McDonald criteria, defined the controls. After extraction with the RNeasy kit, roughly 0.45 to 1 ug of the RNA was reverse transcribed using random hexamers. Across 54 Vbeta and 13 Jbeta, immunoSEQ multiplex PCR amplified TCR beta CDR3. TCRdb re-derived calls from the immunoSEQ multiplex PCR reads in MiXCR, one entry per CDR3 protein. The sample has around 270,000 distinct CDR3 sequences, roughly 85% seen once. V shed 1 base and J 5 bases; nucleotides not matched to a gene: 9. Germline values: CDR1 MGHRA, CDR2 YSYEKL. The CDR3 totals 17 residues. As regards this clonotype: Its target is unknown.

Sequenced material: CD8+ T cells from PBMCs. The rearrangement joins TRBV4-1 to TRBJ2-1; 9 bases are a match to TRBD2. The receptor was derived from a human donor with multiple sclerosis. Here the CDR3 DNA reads TGCGCCAGCAGCCAAGGCGGTCGAGGCGGGAGGGACAATGAGCAGTTCTTC. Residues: CASSQGGRGGRDNEQFF.